These T cell receptor beta chains were read from a single sample in a study of cytomegalovirus exposure and HLA in healthy donors. Only in-frame clones appear in the TCRdb table, and some are missing; sequencing was by immunoSEQ multiplex PCR. This table has about 200,000 clones, roughly four fifths appearing once. The sample was PBMCs. The receptors derive from a boy aged 2 to 9 in good health and CMV-seronegative. CDR3s include the opening cysteine and the closing phenylalanine or tryptophan. D genes are given only for firm matches. Size values are once, few and many counts, or a class for expanded clones, and some rows have none.

len: 14
d_gene: TRBD1
abundance: NA
j_gene: TRBJ2-7
v_gene: TRBV6-5
CDR3nt: TGTGCCAGCAGATGGGACAGTTCCTCCTACGAGCAGTACTTC
CDR3aa: CASRWDSSSYEQYF

len: 11
d_gene: TRBD1
abundance: NA
j_gene: TRBJ1-1
v_gene: TRBV20-1
CDR3nt: TGCAGGGGACAGTCGAACACTGAAGCTTTCTTT
CDR3aa: CRGQSNTEAFF

len: 14
d_gene: TRBD1
abundance: once
j_gene: TRBJ1-2
v_gene: TRBV2
CDR3nt: TGTGCCAGCAGTGAGCAGGGGGCGGGCTATGGCTACACCTTC
CDR3aa: CASSEQGAGYGYTF

len: 14
d_gene: NA
abundance: NA
j_gene: TRBJ1-2
v_gene: TRBV10-3
CDR3nt: TGTGCCACCCGGTCGGGGGGAACTGACTATGGCTACACCTTC
CDR3aa: CATRSGGTDYGYTF

len: 17
d_gene: TRBD2
abundance: NA
j_gene: TRBJ2-3
v_gene: TRBV4-3
CDR3nt: TGCGCCAGCAGCCAAGAAGCTAGCGGGGGGAACACAGATACGCAGTATTTT
CDR3aa: CASSQEASGGNTDTQYF

len: 17
d_gene: TRBD1
abundance: NA
j_gene: TRBJ2-3
v_gene: TRBV7-9
CDR3nt: TGTGCCAGCAGCTTAGCCGGGGGCAGGGGGCTTGCAGATACGCAGTATTTT
CDR3aa: CASSLAGGRGLADTQYF

len: 18
d_gene: TRBD2
abundance: few
j_gene: TRBJ2-1
v_gene: TRBV4-1
CDR3nt: TGCGCCAGCAGCCTCCGGACTAGCGGGGGGGCGTATTACAATGAGCAGTTCTTC
CDR3aa: CASSLRTSGGAYYNEQFF

len: 11
d_gene: NA
abundance: NA
j_gene: TRBJ2-7
v_gene: TRBV20-1
CDR3nt: TGCAGTGCTCGTCGGACATCAGAGCAGTACTTC
CDR3aa: CSARRTSEQYF

len: 18
d_gene: TRBD2
abundance: NA
j_gene: TRBJ2-3
v_gene: TRBV27
CDR3nt: TGTGCCAGCAGTTTAGGCTGGGAGAGCGGGGGGTCCACAGATACGCAGTATTTT
CDR3aa: CASSLGWESGGSTDTQYF

len: 15
d_gene: NA
abundance: NA
j_gene: TRBJ2-4
v_gene: TRBV9
CDR3nt: TGTGCCAGCAGCGCCAGCGGAGGAGATGTGGACATTCAGTACTTC
CDR3aa: CASSASGGDVDIQYF

len: 16
d_gene: TRBD2
abundance: NA
j_gene: TRBJ2-5
v_gene: TRBV25-1
CDR3nt: TGTGCCAGCAGTGATGGGAAACTAGCGGGGCGGTTAGCCCAGTACTTC
CDR3aa: CASSDGKLAGRLAQYF

len: 15
d_gene: TRBD2
abundance: NA
j_gene: TRBJ2-3
v_gene: TRBV5-5
CDR3nt: TGTGCCAGCAGCCCGGCGGGGGGGATAGCAGATACGCAGTATTTT
CDR3aa: CASSPAGGIADTQYF

len: 12
d_gene: NA
abundance: NA
j_gene: TRBJ1-2
v_gene: TRBV7-9
CDR3nt: TGTGCCAGCGACCAGGGGCACTATGGCTACACCTTC
CDR3aa: CASDQGHYGYTF

len: 13
d_gene: NA
abundance: once
j_gene: TRBJ2-5
v_gene: TRBV5-1
CDR3nt: TGCGCCAGCAGCCGGTCGGGGGAAGAGACCCAGTACTTC
CDR3aa: CASSRSGEETQYF

len: 13
d_gene: TRBD1
abundance: NA
j_gene: TRBJ2-7
v_gene: TRBV2
CDR3nt: TGTGCCAGCAGAGGGGACAGCTCCTACGAGCAGTACTTC
CDR3aa: CASRGDSSYEQYF

len: 15
d_gene: NA
abundance: NA
j_gene: TRBJ2-5
v_gene: TRBV6-1
CDR3nt: TGTGCCAGCAGTGAAGAAAACAGGGTTCGAGAGACCCAGTACTTC
CDR3aa: CASSEENRVRETQYF

len: 14
d_gene: NA
abundance: NA
j_gene: TRBJ2-1
v_gene: TRBV4-2
CDR3nt: TGTGCCAGCAGCCAAGATGCCCAACGCGGGCAGGCGTTCTTC
CDR3aa: CASSQDAQRGQAFF

len: 15
d_gene: TRBD1
abundance: few
j_gene: TRBJ1-2
v_gene: TRBV9
CDR3nt: TGTGCCAGCAGCGTAGGACAGGGGGCTAACTATGGCTACACCTTC
CDR3aa: CASSVGQGANYGYTF

len: 16
d_gene: NA
abundance: NA
j_gene: TRBJ1-4
v_gene: TRBV2
CDR3nt: TGTGCCAGCAGGTTGGCGGGGGGGCAGGGTTCCCGAAAACTGTTTTTT
CDR3aa: CASRLAGGQGSRKLFF

len: 15
d_gene: NA
abundance: NA
j_gene: TRBJ1-2
v_gene: TRBV7-2
CDR3nt: TGTGCCAGCAGCTTACGTGGACAGTCCCGGGGAGGCTACACCTTC
CDR3aa: CASSLRGQSRGGYTF

len: 14
d_gene: NA
abundance: NA
j_gene: TRBJ1-1
v_gene: TRBV2
CDR3nt: TGTGCCAGCAAACTAAGGGGAATGAACACTGAAGCTTTCTTT
CDR3aa: CASKLRGMNTEAFF

len: 16
d_gene: TRBD2
abundance: NA
j_gene: TRBJ2-2
v_gene: TRBV11-3
CDR3nt: TGTGCCAGCAGCCGCCCGGGGGGGCAATTGGACGGGGAGCTGTTTTTT
CDR3aa: CASSRPGGQLDGELFF

len: 13
d_gene: NA
abundance: NA
j_gene: TRBJ2-7
v_gene: TRBV11-2
CDR3nt: TGTGCCAGCAGCCCTAGGCCGCCCTACGAGCAGTACTTC
CDR3aa: CASSPRPPYEQYF

len: 14
d_gene: NA
abundance: NA
j_gene: TRBJ1-2
v_gene: TRBV19
CDR3nt: TGTGCCAGTAGTGTGGACGGGAAAGTATATGGCTACACCTTC
CDR3aa: CASSVDGKVYGYTF

len: 16
d_gene: NA
abundance: NA
j_gene: TRBJ1-5
v_gene: TRBV5-6
CDR3nt: TGTGCCAGCAGCTTAAGCGACGCAAGGCACTATCAGCCCCAGCATTTT
CDR3aa: CASSLSDARHYQPQHF

len: 15
d_gene: NA
abundance: NA
j_gene: TRBJ1-2
v_gene: TRBV2
CDR3nt: TGTGCCAGCAGTCCGATCAGGGAGGCTAACTATGGCTACACCTTC
CDR3aa: CASSPIREANYGYTF

len: 13
d_gene: NA
abundance: NA
j_gene: TRBJ1-5
v_gene: TRBV5-6
CDR3nt: TGTGCCAGCAGCGCCGGGGAGGGTAGGCCCCAGCATTTT
CDR3aa: CASSAGEGRPQHF

len: 17
d_gene: TRBD1
abundance: NA
j_gene: TRBJ2-2
v_gene: TRBV18
CDR3nt: TGTGCCAGCTCACCTCGACAGGGTGGCGGAGGAACCGGGGAGCTGTTTTTT
CDR3aa: CASSPRQGGGGTGELFF

len: 15
d_gene: TRBD2
abundance: few
j_gene: TRBJ2-3
v_gene: TRBV4-1
CDR3nt: TGCGCCAGCAGCCAAGATCGGGGGGGCCGGGATACGCAGTATTTT
CDR3aa: CASSQDRGGRDTQYF

len: 14
d_gene: NA
abundance: NA
j_gene: TRBJ1-6
v_gene: TRBV5-6
CDR3nt: TGTGCCAGCAGCGTCGGGGTGAGTAATTCACCCCTCCACTTT
CDR3aa: CASSVGVSNSPLHF

len: 12
d_gene: NA
abundance: once
j_gene: TRBJ2-1
v_gene: TRBV30
CDR3nt: TGTGCCTGGAGATCAGGCTACAATGAGCAGTTCTTC
CDR3aa: CAWRSGYNEQFF

len: 17
d_gene: TRBD2
abundance: NA
j_gene: TRBJ2-4
v_gene: TRBV4-1
CDR3nt: TGCGCCAGCAGCCGAGCCCAGGGGGGGCGGGGGGGCGACATTCAGTACTTC
CDR3aa: CASSRAQGGRGGDIQYF

len: 14
d_gene: TRBD2
abundance: once
j_gene: TRBJ2-3
v_gene: TRBV9
CDR3nt: TGTGCCAGCAGCGGGCGGGGGACCACAGATACGCAGTATTTT
CDR3aa: CASSGRGTTDTQYF

len: 13
d_gene: TRBD1
abundance: NA
j_gene: TRBJ1-1
v_gene: TRBV6-5
CDR3nt: TGTGCCAGCAGTTTCGGACAGGCCACTGAAGCTTTCTTT
CDR3aa: CASSFGQATEAFF

len: 15
d_gene: NA
abundance: NA
j_gene: TRBJ2-1
v_gene: TRBV5-1
CDR3nt: TGCGCCAGCAGCTTGGTCAAGCAGGGGACGAATGAGCAGTTCTTC
CDR3aa: CASSLVKQGTNEQFF

len: 13
d_gene: NA
abundance: few
j_gene: TRBJ2-7
v_gene: TRBV10-1
CDR3nt: TGCGCCACCCTCGGAGGGGAGACCTACGAGCAGTACTTC
CDR3aa: CATLGGETYEQYF

len: 13
d_gene: NA
abundance: few
j_gene: TRBJ1-1
v_gene: TRBV25-1
CDR3nt: TGTGCCAGCAGTGAATTCCTCAGTACGGAAGCTTTCTTT
CDR3aa: CASSEFLSTEAFF

len: 17
d_gene: TRBD2
abundance: NA
j_gene: TRBJ2-7
v_gene: TRBV11-2
CDR3nt: TGTGCCAGCAGCGCGACTAGCGGGGGGGCCGTCGACTACGAGCAGTACTTC
CDR3aa: CASSATSGGAVDYEQYF

len: 15
d_gene: NA
abundance: NA
j_gene: TRBJ1-6
v_gene: TRBV6-1
CDR3nt: TGTGCCAGCAGAGCCGGAGGACCGAGTAATTCACCCCTCCACTTT
CDR3aa: CASRAGGPSNSPLHF

len: 11
d_gene: TRBD2
abundance: NA
j_gene: TRBJ2-7
v_gene: TRBV20-1
CDR3nt: TGCAGTGCTACTAGCGGCTACGAGCAGTACTTC
CDR3aa: CSATSGYEQYF

len: 12
d_gene: NA
abundance: NA
j_gene: TRBJ2-7
v_gene: TRBV13
CDR3nt: TGTGCCAGCAGAGGGGACTCGGACGAGCAGTACTTC
CDR3aa: CASRGDSDEQYF

len: 14
d_gene: NA
abundance: NA
j_gene: TRBJ2-3
v_gene: TRBV7-2
CDR3nt: TGTGCCAGCAGCTTCGGTGGGGGCCATGATACGCAGTATTTT
CDR3aa: CASSFGGGHDTQYF

len: 11
d_gene: NA
abundance: NA
j_gene: TRBJ1-6
v_gene: TRBV27
CDR3nt: TGTGCCAGCAGCAGGAATTCACCCCTCCACTTT
CDR3aa: CASSRNSPLHF

len: 13
d_gene: NA
abundance: NA
j_gene: TRBJ2-3
v_gene: TRBV19
CDR3nt: TGTGCCAGTAGGACAGATGGCACAGATACGCAGTATTTT
CDR3aa: CASRTDGTDTQYF

len: 12
d_gene: NA
abundance: few
j_gene: TRBJ1-6
v_gene: TRBV7-2
CDR3nt: TGTGCCAGCAGCGGGTCTAGTTCGCCCCTCCACTTT
CDR3aa: CASSGSSSPLHF

len: 11
d_gene: NA
abundance: NA
j_gene: TRBJ2-3
v_gene: TRBV20-1
CDR3nt: TGCAGTGCACGGCCGGGGGATACGCAGTATTTT
CDR3aa: CSARPGDTQYF

len: 13
d_gene: NA
abundance: few
j_gene: TRBJ1-2
v_gene: TRBV5-4
CDR3nt: TGTGCCAGCAGCTTGGCCGAGGGTTGGGGCTACACCTTC
CDR3aa: CASSLAEGWGYTF

len: 13
d_gene: NA
abundance: once
j_gene: TRBJ2-3
v_gene: TRBV7-9
CDR3nt: TGTGCCAGCAGCCCTACGGGGACAGATACGCAGTATTTT
CDR3aa: CASSPTGTDTQYF

len: 16
d_gene: TRBD1
abundance: NA
j_gene: TRBJ2-2
v_gene: TRBV18
CDR3nt: TGTGCCAGCTCACACATGGACAGGGCGGAGACCGGGGAGCTGTTTTTT
CDR3aa: CASSHMDRAETGELFF

len: 15
d_gene: TRBD1
abundance: NA
j_gene: TRBJ1-1
v_gene: TRBV5-6
CDR3nt: TGTGCCAGCAGCTTATGGGACAGGGGGGACACTGAAGCTTTCTTT
CDR3aa: CASSLWDRGDTEAFF

len: 12
d_gene: NA
abundance: NA
j_gene: TRBJ1-1
v_gene: TRBV5-1
CDR3nt: TGCGCCAGCAGCCCCTTACAGGGTCGAGCTTTCTTT
CDR3aa: CASSPLQGRAFF